The sequence of this T cell receptor beta chain was determined in a study of blood T cell repertoires in COVID-19 (dated by TCRdb to about 2020). Background for the entire study: Samples from collaborators originated in the United States, Italy and Spain and spanned both the acute and convalescent phases of COVID-19. The prospective study material was composed of cDNA or gDNA derived from T cells, B-cell-depleted T cells, or PBMCs. Deeply sampled blood TCRbeta repertoires from subjects exposed to, actively infected with, or recovered from COVID-19 were included in the dataset. The repertoires were released in a freely available public database intended as a resource for research on the immune response to SARS-CoV-2. The samples were drawn from two sources: the first 160 participants of the ongoing ImmuneRACE study, and 1,000 to 1,500 subjects contributed by 6 global collaborators. A de-identified subject ID, COVID-19 status, age in years and sex were almost always included in the sample metadata. Where available, HLA class I and class II types were obtained from metadata supplied by the sample provider rather than from assay-based typing. On the study overall, not on this receptor specifically: The quantity of clinical and demographic metadata differed by source and by participant and was supplied without curation.

CDR1 and CDR2 were assigned from the germline V gene as SGHVS and FNYEAQ. The CDR3 starts with the cysteine, ends with the phenylalanine, and has 15 residues. Kept here is only the CDR3 DNA, which spans 45 bases and is read in frame from base 1. Germline trimming amounts to 2 bases on V and 4 bases on J, with 4 as the count of junction bases outside the gene matches. The collaborating institutions used their own protocols to collect whole blood in K2EDTA tubes. For TCRbeta analysis, collaborator samples were shipped as frozen whole blood, as isolated PBMCs, or as DNA extracted from either sample type. Concerning this clone: Its target antigen remains unknown. No much larger clone is present one base from it, and per-base qualities are unavailable.

The immunoSEQ Assay, a bias-controlled multiplex PCR, was used to amplify TCRbeta CDR3 regions from genomic DNA. The authors' pipeline ran thus. The number of nucleated cells in each sample was estimated by amplification of reference gene primers within the assay. To quantify the absolute abundance of each unique TCRbeta CDR3 rearrangement, sequence reads were collapsed and filtered. For each sample, productive Simpson clonality was calculated as the square root of Simpson's diversity index over productive rearrangements. TCRdb holds this immuneACCESS table with in-frame rearrangements only. Some clones are missing; in checked studies, unresolved V genes explain under half, and the rest has no known cause. V and J calls and clone size are copied from that table; D and trimming were computed from the DNA. Here the sample has 50,000 to 70,000 clones; roughly 86% occur a single time. Approximately 7.2% of the sample comes from the top ten.

This TCR was recovered from a man aged 45-60 years with active COVID-19. Specimen: peripheral blood. The sequence joins TRBV7-6 to TRBJ2-2; 7 central nucleotides agree with TRBD2. The DNA is as follows: TGTGCCAGCAGCTTAATGGCTAGCGGCACCGGGGAGCTGTTTTTT. This encodes CASSLMASGTGELFF.